This T cell receptor beta chain was found in a study of graft-versus-host responses after intestinal transplantation. The overall study: The transplants performed in recipients were multivisceral, liver-intestinal, or isolated intestinal. Anti-thymocyte globulin was used for induction in all recipients, who then took tacrolimus and steroids for roughly three years.

The CDR3 runs 15 residues. Germline V lookup: CDR1 LNHDA, CDR2 SQIVND (reference sequence). The germline V and J ends were trimmed by 5 bases and 2 bases, with 15 bases remaining between them. Turning to this clone: Its target is unknown.

TCRdb keeps only in-frame clones here, not all; method: immunoSEQ multiplex PCR. The table records approximately 130,000 clones, 90% to 95% of them present only once. Study-level points and caveats: Peak GvH clone levels in circulation were associated with early post-transplant HvG declines. The authors found GvH clones in recipient marrow, some appearing first in ileum or blood.

The rearrangement uses TRBV19 and TRBJ1-1; D not resolved. The specimen was unstimulated CD4+ T cells sorted from spleen or lymph node cells, collected before intestinal transplant. The receptor was derived from a human donor who received an intestinal transplant. The CDR3 coding sequence is TGTGCCAGTAGTCGGGCAGCGACCCCAAACACTGAAGCTTTCTTT. It yields the protein CASSRAATPNTEAFF.